This T cell receptor (beta chain) comes out of a study of cytomegalovirus exposure and HLA in healthy donors. About the research overall: Out of 150 million to 200 million T cells, an earlier analysis found 117 million unique TCR beta sequences in total.

Study findings and constraints: Many donors carried some public TCRs, although rarity characterized most TCR sequences. Earlier analysis yielded a pattern in which most TCR beta V segments were productive about 87% or about 30% of the time.

It was with 60 Vbeta and 13 Jbeta primers that the PCR ran. Assay: immunoSEQ multiplex PCR; the TCRdb copy retains only in-frame clones and omits some. The data hold around 210,000 clones, with roughly 85% observed a single time. A word on this clone: Its target is not known.

Those who donated were healthy bone marrow donors. With V trimmed by 0 bases and J by 7 bases, 15 bases remained unmatched. The CDR3 contains 17 residues. CDR1 and CDR2 from the germline V gene are MNHEY and SMNVEV (reference sequence). The V call is TRBV27, the J call TRBJ2-7; 7 nucleotides match TRBD1. Sequenced: PBMCs. This clonotype originated in a girl aged 2-10 years in good health and CMV-seronegative. CDR3 bases: TGTGCCAGCAGTTTATCCCCCCCCCTCCTCGACAGGGAAGAGCAGTACTTC. Amino acids: CASSLSPPLLDREEQYF.